One sample yielded the 10 T cell receptor beta chains listed below, sequenced in a study of cytomegalovirus exposure and HLA in healthy donors. Sequencing was performed with immunoSEQ multiplex PCR; in TCRdb, only in-frame clones are kept and a portion is missing. The repertoire consists of under 250,000 clones, with around nine tenths occurring once and the leading ten covering approximately 2%. The sample taken for sequencing was PBMCs. These receptors all stem from a woman aged 18-30 years in good health and CMV-seropositive.

The chain uses TRBV5-1 and TRBJ2-7; 8 bases map to TRBD1. In germline, CDR1 is SGHRS, CDR2 YFSETQ. Germline trimming cut 5 bases from V and 0 bases from J; bases unmatched to any gene: 7. CDR3 length equals 15 residues. DNA of the CDR3: TGCGCCAGCAGGGTCCCCGGACAGGGCTCCTACGAGCAGTACTTC. As protein: CASRVPGQGSYEQYF.

Only one count was recorded for this clone. The CDR3 is CASSAHLLGSSYEQYF. CDR3 DNA: TGTGCCAGCAGTGCCCACCTTTTGGGGAGCTCCTACGAGCAGTACTTC. The chain employs TRBV25-1 and TRBJ2-7, with a tentative D call TRBD2 (5 bases). Germline V gene sequence: CDR1 MGHDK, CDR2 SYGVNS. Trimming left V 4 bases short and J 0 bases short, with 16 bases between. This CDR3 region has 16 residues.

This clone was picked up one time. This chain uses TRBV27 with TRBJ1-1, with a weak D call TRBD1 (5 bases). The CDR3 totals 14 residues. Germline CDR1 reads MNHEY; CDR2 reads SMNVEV (reference sequence). The V and J ends lost 5 bases and 4 bases respectively, with 14 bases between them. As DNA, the CDR3 is TGTGCCAGCAGTGTCCGCAGGGATGGCACTGAAGCTTTCTTT. As protein: CASSVRRDGTEAFF.

V is TRBV2 and J is TRBJ2-3, with TRBD2 identical over 8 bases. The CDR3 length is 14 residues. V was clipped by 8 bases and J by 4 bases; unmatched bases: 8. CDR1 is SNHLY, CDR2 FYNNEI, per germline. CDR3 DNA: TGTGCCAGCGAGCGGGAGCGAGGTTCAGATACGCAGTATTTT. Its translation: CASERERGSDTQYF.

The chain joins TRBV28 to TRBJ1-1; weak D call: TRBD1 (6 bases). The CDR3 has 16 amino acids. V was shortened by 3 bases and J by 4 bases, with 18 bases between the two germline ends. CDR1 and CDR2 from the germline V gene are MDHEN and SYDVKM. The CDR3 region is CASSFGQGKGSTEAFF. DNA for the CDR3: TGTGCCAGCAGTTTCGGTCAGGGGAAGGGTAGCACTGAAGCTTTCTTT.

This clone was seen a few times. At one of its ends the junction is not consistent with the germline gene, which may arise from a read error. The chain combines TRBV18 with TRBJ1-2; 9 nucleotides match TRBD1. Germline V gene data show CDR1 as KGHSH and CDR2 as LQKENI. CDR3 length equals 13 residues. The CDR3 sequence: CATSRQGDYGYTF. In DNA form, the CDR3 reads TGTGCCACCTCACGACAGGGGGACTATGGCTACACCTTC.

This chain joins TRBV4-1 and TRBJ1-1; no firm D call. V dropped 3 bases and J dropped 8 bases, with 10 bases sitting between them. Germline CDR1 is MGHRA and CDR2 is YSYEKL. This CDR3 has 12 amino acids. The CDR3 coding sequence is TGCGCCAGCAGCCACGGGAGGTCGGAAGCTTTCTTT. It codes for CASSHGRSEAFF.

The gene calls are TRBV4-1 and TRBJ1-1, with D tentatively TRBD1 (5 bases). Per germline, CDR1 MGHRA and CDR2 YSYEKL. Trimming removed 2 bases at V and 7 bases at J, with 11 bases between. CDR3 length equals 13 residues. The CDR3 protein is CASSQRRGNEAFF. For the CDR3, the DNA is TGCGCCAGCAGCCAAAGACGGGGGAATGAAGCTTTCTTT.

The J gene is TRBJ2-1, the V gene TRBV27; tentatively, D is TRBD2 (6 bases). The germline CDR1 and CDR2 sequences are MNHEY and SMNVEV (reference sequence). This CDR3 comprises 14 residues. Trimming stripped 0 bases from V and 9 bases from J, with 12 bases between. The CDR3, as DNA: TGTGCCAGCAGTTTATCGTGGCGGGGAGGTGAGCAGTTCTTC. Translation: CASSLSWRGGEQFF.

This clone was counted between two and nine times. The V and J genes are TRBV19 and TRBJ1-4, with 10 bases matching TRBD1. With 7 bases clipped from V and 8 bases from J, the junction kept 4 bases outside the gene matches. Germline V gene lookup returns CDR1 LNHDA and CDR2 SQIVND (reference sequence). CDR3 length: 13 residues. The CDR3 here is CASIGQGEEKLFF. The CDR3 nucleotides read TGTGCCAGTATAGGACAGGGGGAGGAAAAACTGTTTTTT. Filled out from reference TRBV19 and TRBJ1-4, the complete variable domain reads DGGITQSPKYLFRKEGQNVTLSCEQNLNHDAMYWYRQDPGQGLRLIYYSQIVNDFQKGDIAEGYSVSREKKESFPLTVTSAQKNPTAFYLCASIGQGEEKLFFGSGTQLSVL.